What follows are 31 T cell receptor beta chains derived from one specimen sequenced in a study of CD4+ T cells in melanoma. Clones were read by immunoSEQ multiplex PCR, and TCRdb kept only the in-frame ones, dropping some. Among over 45,000 clones, 60% to 75% were seen once, and the ten largest hold about 5%. Sequences were obtained from tumor tissue. Receptors originate from a human donor with melanoma.

The chain couples TRBV20-1 to TRBJ2-5; D call uncertain. Germline lookup yields CDR1 DFQATT and CDR2 SNEGSKA (reference sequence). The CDR3 length is 11 residues. Trimming cost V 0 bases and J 4 bases, with 3 bases left between them. The CDR3 region is CSARDGETQYF. CDR3 bases: TGCAGTGCTAGAGACGGAGAGACCCAGTACTTC.

J is TRBJ1-3 and V is TRBV15, with D possibly TRBD1 on 6 matching bases. V lost 2 bases, J lost 4 bases, and 12 bases lay in between. This CDR3 spans 15 amino acids. Germline CDR1 is LNHNV and CDR2 is YYDKDF (reference sequence). For the CDR3, the DNA is TGTGCCACCAGCAGATCGGCAGGGGTGGGAAACACCATATATTTT. Translating gives CATSRSAGVGNTIYF.

The V gene is TRBV2, the J gene TRBJ2-7; no reliable D call. The CDR3 contains 10 residues. Between the trimmed V and J ends, which lost 4 bases and 6 bases, there was a span of 4 bases. CDR1 is SNHLY, CDR2 FYNNEI, per germline. The CDR3 DNA reads as TGTGCCAGCAGTGGGGGCGAGCAGTACTTC. Protein: CASSGGEQYF.

The V gene is TRBV9, the J gene TRBJ1-2; D remains ambiguous. The CDR3 sequence is 16 residues long. The germline V gene encodes CDR1 SGDLS and CDR2 YYNGEE. The V end was cut by 0 bases, the J end by 1 base, with 13 bases between. CDR3 protein: CASSVAAMGINYGYTF. CDR3 DNA: TGTGCCAGCAGCGTAGCTGCGATGGGGATTAACTATGGCTACACCTTC.

The genes are TRBV11-2 and TRBJ1-2, with 10 bases matching TRBD1. CDR1 and CDR2 (germline): SGHAT, FQNNGV. This CDR3 has 15 amino acids. V trimming: 6 bases; J trimming: 5 bases; junction bases outside the gene matches: 9. CDR3 amino acids: CASRRTGGVGYGYTF. The CDR3 bases are TGTGCCAGCAGGAGGACAGGGGGTGTTGGTTATGGCTACACCTTC.

The CDR3 sequence is CSVEPGFAVNEQFF. The CDR3 nucleotides read TGCAGCGTTGAACCCGGGTTCGCCGTAAATGAGCAGTTCTTC. The rearrangement joins TRBV29-1 to TRBJ2-1; unclear D gene. Germline V lookup: CDR1 SQVTM, CDR2 ANQGSEA. V was clipped by 2 bases and J by 7 bases, with 15 bases between them. This CDR3 spans 14 amino acids.

V gene TRBV30 combines with J gene TRBJ2-2; unclear D gene. The germline V gene has CDR1 GTSNPN and CDR2 SVGIG (reference sequence). This CDR3 comprises 14 residues. Trimming removed 2 bases from V and 10 bases from J, with 17 bases in between. The CDR3 DNA is TGTGCCTGGAGTACTACACTTAGAAGGGAGGAGCTGTTTTTT. This encodes CAWSTTLRREELFF.

The chain employs TRBV6-6 and TRBJ1-1, with D tentatively TRBD1 (5 bases). Germline loops: CDR1 MNHNY, CDR2 SVGAGI (reference sequence). CDR3 size: 14 residues. The V end lost 5 bases, the J end lost 0 bases, and 10 bases lay between the germline ends. The CDR3 here is CASSEGQMNTEAFF. The CDR3 DNA sequence: TGTGCCAGCAGTGAGGGGCAAATGAACACTGAAGCTTTCTTT.

This rearrangement joins TRBV6-1 to TRBJ2-7; TRBD1 matches 8 bases. The trim removed 3 bases at V and 2 bases at J, leaving 9 bases unmatched. This CDR3 contains 16 residues. From germline, CDR1 is MNHNS and CDR2 SASEGT. The CDR3 sequence is CASSDPTGGSPYEQYF. Here the CDR3 DNA reads TGTGCCAGCAGTGACCCAACAGGGGGTTCCCCCTACGAGCAGTACTTC.

This chain connects TRBV11-1 to TRBJ2-5; D is uncertain. The CDR3 is made up of 11 amino acids. The germline V and J ends were trimmed by 1 base and 4 bases, with 1 base remaining between them. Germline V gene data show CDR1 as SGHAT and CDR2 as FQDESV (reference sequence). CDR3 loop: CASSLGETQYF. Written as DNA, the CDR3 is TGTGCCAGCAGCTTAGGAGAGACCCAGTACTTC.

The CDR3 sequence is CASSFAGQGFQETQYF. The CDR3 bases are TGCGCCAGCAGCTTTGCGGGGCAGGGATTCCAAGAGACCCAGTACTTC. The J gene is TRBJ2-5, the V gene TRBV5-1, with D perhaps matching TRBD2 (6 bases). The V end lost 2 bases, the J end lost 1 base, and 15 bases lay between the germline ends. Germline V gene data show CDR1 as SGHRS and CDR2 as YFSETQ. The length of the CDR3 is 16 residues.

This clone has ten or more counts. CDR3 sequence: CASSDPRDRLPNTEAFF. As DNA, the CDR3 is TGTGCCAGCAGTGACCCGCGGGACCGGCTTCCAAACACTGAAGCTTTCTTT. The chain has TRBV2 and TRBJ1-1, with D maybe TRBD1 (5 bases). The CDR3 has 17 residues. V dropped 3 bases and J dropped 2 bases, with 19 bases sitting between them. Looked up from germline, CDR1 is SNHLY and CDR2 is FYNNEI.

The rearrangement uses TRBV5-1 and TRBJ1-2; D call uncertain. In germline, CDR1 is SGHRS, CDR2 YFSETQ. Trimming left V 4 bases short and J 3 bases short, with 13 bases between. CDR3 length equals 14 residues. CDR3 in DNA: TGCGCCAGCAGCCCCCCCGGGTCTTACTATGGCTACACCTTC. Translated: CASSPPGSYYGYTF.

The sample holds a few counts of this clone. The chain links TRBV21-1 to TRBJ2-2. TRBV21-1 is classified as a pseudogene. The CDR3 length is 12 residues. CDR3 nucleotides: TGTGCCAGCAGCAGGACCGGCGGGGAGCTGTTTTTT. This gives the protein CASSRTGGELFF.

V is TRBV5-4 and J is TRBJ2-6, with D tentatively TRBD1 (5 bases). V lost 1 base to trimming and J lost 3 bases, with 11 bases between them. The CDR3 extends over 16 amino acids. Germline V gene data show CDR1 as SGHNT and CDR2 as YYREEE (reference sequence). CDR3 DNA: TGTGCCAGCAGCTTGCCAGGACAAAGTGGGGCCAACGTCCTGACTTTC. Protein: CASSLPGQSGANVLTF. Together with reference TRBV5-4 and TRBJ2-6, the CDR3 gives the full variable domain: ETGVTQSPTHLIKTRGQQVTLRCSSQSGHNTVSWYQQALGQGPQFIFQYYREEENGRGNFPPRFSGLQFPNYSSELNVNALELDDSALYLCASSLPGQSGANVLTFGAGSRLTVL.

V is TRBV27 and J is TRBJ1-4, with a tentative D call TRBD1 (5 bases). V was cut by 2 bases and J by 5 bases, with 6 bases left in between. Germline-derived CDR1 and CDR2 are MNHEY and SMNVEV (reference sequence). The CDR3 loop spans 13 amino acids. The CDR3 nucleotides are TGTGCCAGCAGTTTAAGACAGAATGAAAAACTGTTTTTT. Residues: CASSLRQNEKLFF.

The V gene is TRBV6-1, the J gene TRBJ1-2; D not certain. The germline V gene encodes CDR1 MNHNS and CDR2 SASEGT. This CDR3 is 17 amino acids long. The V gene lost 1 base and the J gene lost 2 bases, with 17 bases spanning the gap. CDR3 residues: CASSEVSFWTGNYGYTF. The CDR3 region has the DNA TGTGCCAGCAGTGAAGTGAGCTTCTGGACGGGGAACTATGGCTACACCTTC.

The rearrangement links TRBV7-2 to TRBJ2-7; possibly TRBD2 for D (5 bases). The CDR3 has 13 residues. V was shortened by 2 bases and J by 4 bases, with 9 bases between the two germline ends. Germline CDR1 reads SGHTA; CDR2 reads FQGNSA. CDR3 in amino acids: CASSLSEGYEQYF. DNA of the CDR3: TGTGCCAGCAGCTTATCTGAGGGATACGAGCAGTACTTC.

The CDR3 sequence is CASSLPGGPAKNIQYF. Written as DNA, the CDR3 is TGTGCCAGCAGCCTCCCGGGGGGCCCAGCCAAAAACATTCAGTACTTC. This chain joins TRBV5-8 and TRBJ2-4; D is perhaps TRBD2 (7 bases). Germline lookup yields CDR1 SGHTS and CDR2 YDEGEE. V lost 4 bases and J 0 bases, leaving 14 bases between the germline ends. This CDR3 spans 16 amino acids.

V is TRBV11-1 and J is TRBJ2-1; TRBD1 is a possible D gene (6 bases). From germline, CDR1 is SGHAT and CDR2 FQDESV (reference sequence). The V end lost 5 bases, the J end lost 3 bases, and 14 bases lay between the germline ends. This CDR3 has 15 amino acids. As DNA, the CDR3 is TGTGCCAGCAGCCGAACAGGACAGTTCTACAATGAGCAGTTCTTC. The encoded protein is CASSRTGQFYNEQFF.

This chain links TRBV5-4 with TRBJ2-3; tentative D call: TRBD1 (5 bases). Germline V CDR1 and CDR2: SGHNT, YYREEE (reference sequence). The germline V and J ends were trimmed by 0 bases and 3 bases, with 11 bases remaining between them. The CDR3 has 15 amino acids. CDR3 region: CASSLDQGWTDTQYF. The CDR3 DNA sequence: TGTGCCAGCAGCTTGGATCAGGGTTGGACAGATACGCAGTATTTT.

V and J are TRBV7-2 and TRBJ1-1; D call uncertain. V was cut by 2 bases and J by 4 bases, with 11 bases left in between. CDR1 and CDR2 (germline): SGHTA, FQGNSA. The CDR3 has 14 residues. CDR3 DNA: TGTGCCAGCAGCTTAATCTTGGGAGGCACTGAAGCTTTCTTT. It translates to CASSLILGGTEAFF.

The chain is built from TRBV28 and TRBJ2-7; 8 bases are shared with TRBD2. Germline CDR1 and CDR2: MDHEN and SYDVKM. CDR3 size: 12 residues. Trimming at V came to 2 bases and at J to 9 bases, leaving 3 bases not matched to a gene. CDR3 amino acids: CASSLPAGVQYF. In nucleotides, the CDR3 is TGTGCCAGCAGTTTACCAGCGGGAGTGCAGTACTTC.

This clone was picked up a small number of times. This chain links TRBV6-6 with TRBJ1-5; weak D call: TRBD1 (6 bases). Per germline, CDR1 MNHNY and CDR2 SVGAGI (reference sequence). CDR3 length: 12 residues. V dropped 4 bases and J dropped 6 bases, with 7 bases sitting between them. The chain's CDR3 is CASSSGAQPQHF. CDR3 DNA: TGTGCCAGCAGTTCAGGGGCTCAGCCCCAGCATTTT.

On this clone itself: One end of the junction is discordant with germline, which a read error may explain. The CDR3 spells CASSLGASESYEQYF. The CDR3 nucleotides are TGTGCTAGCAGCCTAGGGGCTAGCGAGTCTTACGAGCAGTACTTC. This chain connects TRBV7-7 to TRBJ2-7, with a tentative D call TRBD2 (6 bases). In germline, CDR1 is SSHAT, CDR2 FNYEAQ (reference sequence). The CDR3 length is 15 residues.

This clone was counted between two and nine times. The V gene is TRBV5-1, the J gene TRBJ1-2, with D possibly being TRBD1 (6 bases). Germline CDR1 SGHRS, CDR2 YFSETQ. The CDR3 consists of 16 residues. Trimming left V 0 bases short and J 4 bases short, with 16 bases between. The CDR3 DNA is TGCGCCAGCAGCTTGGAGATCTCCGGGACATCCTATGGCTACACCTTC. It translates to CASSLEISGTSYGYTF.

V is TRBV14 and J is TRBJ2-7; a weak D match, TRBD2 (7 bases). V dropped 1 base and J dropped 2 bases, with 12 bases sitting between them. From germline, CDR1 is SGHDN and CDR2 FVKESK. This CDR3 spans 15 amino acids. CDR3 region: CASSQGGGQTYEQYF. CDR3 nucleotide sequence: TGTGCCAGCAGCCAAGGGGGGGGCCAAACCTACGAGCAGTACTTC.

V and J are TRBV28 and TRBJ1-4, with 7 nucleotides matching TRBD1. After removal of 1 base from V and 0 bases from J, the junction contained 2 bases not matched to a gene. The V gene's germline CDR1 is MDHEN and CDR2 SYDVKM. The CDR3 runs to 16 residues. The CDR3 loop is CASSLSQGATNEKLFF. CDR3 sequence (DNA): TGTGCCAGCAGTTTATCTCAGGGGGCAACTAATGAAAAACTGTTTTTT.

The chain couples TRBV11-3 to TRBJ2-1; unclear D gene. Germline V gene lookup returns CDR1 SGHNT and CDR2 YENEEA. V lost 0 bases to trimming and J lost 4 bases, with 4 bases between them. CDR3 length: 13 residues. CDR3 loop: CASSLDSYNEQFF. The CDR3 DNA follows: TGTGCCAGCAGCTTAGATTCTTACAATGAGCAGTTCTTC.

This chain uses TRBV28 with TRBJ1-4; D is possibly TRBD1 (5 bases). This CDR3 comprises 15 residues. Germline V gives CDR1 MDHEN, CDR2 SYDVKM. The germline V and J ends were trimmed by 3 bases and 7 bases, with 15 bases remaining between them. The CDR3 bases are TGTGCCAGCAGTTTTGGTCGGGGACTTGGTGAAAAACTGTTTTTT. Translating it yields CASSFGRGLGEKLFF.

The chain joins TRBV5-1 to TRBJ2-7, with D possibly TRBD1 on 6 matching bases. This CDR3 region has 14 residues. Per the germline V gene, CDR1 is SGHRS and CDR2 is YFSETQ. V was trimmed by 4 bases and J by 1 base, leaving 12 bases between them. The CDR3 spells CASSAGTQSYEQYF. The CDR3 bases are TGCGCCAGCAGCGCCGGGACACAATCCTACGAGCAGTACTTC.